These 4 T cell receptor beta chains came from one sample sequenced in a study of neoadjuvant anti-PD-1 for oral cavity cancer. Time point reported: after neoadjuvant nivolumab, at surgical resection. The assay was immunoSEQ multiplex PCR, and TCRdb's table has in-frame clones only and misses some. Of over 11,000 clones in the sample, 60% to 85% were seen once. The specimen comprised PBMCs, sampled after nivolumab (anti-PD-1) treatment. The receptors come from a person between 35 and 79 years old with oral cavity squamous cell carcinoma.

The chain couples TRBV21-1 to TRBJ1-4; the table's D call of TRBD1 was not tested on the DNA. TRBV21-1 is designated a pseudogene. There are 13 residues in the CDR3. The CDR3 reads CASSKASCKKLFF. The CDR3 bases are TGTGCCAGCAGCAAAGCCAGTTGCAAAAAACTGTTTTTT.

V and J are TRBV25-1 and TRBJ2-1; either TRBD1 or TRBD2 may supply D (5 bases each). The ends were cut back, 4 bases at V and 5 bases at J, with 12 bases in the middle. Germline CDR1 reads MGHDK; CDR2 reads SYGVNS. CDR3 length: 14 residues. CDR3 protein: CASSADGGNNEQFF. The CDR3, as DNA: TGTGCCAGCAGTGCCGATGGGGGTAACAATGAGCAGTTCTTC. Complete variable domain (other parts from reference TRBV25-1 and TRBJ2-1): EADIYQTPRYLVIGTGKKITLECSQTMGHDKMYWYQQDPGMELHLIHYSYGVNSTEKGDLSSESTVSRIRTEHFPLTLESARPSHTSQYLCASSADGGNNEQFFGPGTRLTVL.

The chain recombines TRBV11-2 with TRBJ2-2; 11 bases are shared with TRBD1. Per germline, CDR1 SGHAT and CDR2 FQNNGV. The CDR3 is 16 residues long. The J segment lost 2 bases and the V segment lost 3 bases, leaving 2 bases of the junction unmatched. CDR3 coding DNA: TGTGCCAGCAGCTTCAGGACAGGGGGCAACACCGGGGAGCTGTTTTTT. Translation gives CASSFRTGGNTGELFF.

The chain combines TRBV7-2 with TRBJ2-3, with D possibly called TRBD1 or TRBD2 (5 bases each). The V end lost 4 bases, the J end lost 0 bases, and 17 bases lay between the germline ends. The CDR3 has 17 amino acids. The V gene's germline CDR1 is SGHTA and CDR2 FQGNSA. Here the CDR3 DNA reads TGTGCCAGCAGCTATCGGGGCGCGGCAATTAGCACAGATACGCAGTATTTT. As protein: CASSYRGAAISTDTQYF.